This T cell receptor beta chain was sequenced in a study of CD8 T cells in ankylosing spondylitis. Whole-study results and caveats: The authors found the disease-linked clones to be CD8+ and relatively rare in peripheral blood. In the blood and synovial fluid of reactive arthritis, some motif variants had been previously reported. For ankylosing spondylitis blood, a TCR beta motif of 7 or 8 highly homologous variants appeared characteristic.

TCRdb re-analysed the 5' RACE reads in MiXCR, keeping a single row per CDR3 protein. The sample has tens of thousands of distinct CDR3 sequences; around 26% are singletons. As to this clonotype: The antigen remains undetermined.

This CDR3 region has 15 residues. V lost 4 bases and J 3 bases, leaving 13 bases between the germline ends. Germline CDR1 is SGHDN and CDR2 is FVKESK. The clonotype comes from a male donor with ankylosing spondylitis or in good health (not recorded which). The chain employs TRBV14 and TRBJ2-1, with D possibly being TRBD1 (6 bases). The sample consisted of blood, either unsorted or a sorted T cell fraction (not recorded which). CDR3 amino acids: CASSRGHRRYNEQFF. The CDR3 DNA reads as TGTGCCAGCAGCCGGGGACACCGACGCTACAATGAGCAGTTCTTC.